There are a few counts of the clone carrying this TCR beta chain. TCRdb independently ran MiXCR on the 5' RACE reads; one entry per CDR3 protein. The table records 500,000 to 700,000 distinct CDR3 sequences, 7.1% of them present only once. This entry comes from a study of identical twins. Among all donors, each was a healthy Caucasian. A further study also used this sample, focusing on yellow fever vaccine responses in identical twins. That study reports: Twins' T cell vaccine responses reportedly looked partly convergent, partly personalized.

The sequence came from a woman between 18 and 29 years old in good health. Sequenced sample: PBMCs.

Here the CDR3 DNA reads TGCAGTGCTAACAGGGGAGGCGGCACTGAAGCTTTCTTT. Encoded protein: CSANRGGGTEAFF. The rearrangement uses TRBV20-1 and TRBJ1-1, with 7 bases identical to TRBD1. V was clipped by 4 bases and J by 4 bases; unmatched bases: 6. This CDR3 has 13 residues. Germline V gene lookup returns CDR1 DFQATT and CDR2 SNEGSKA (reference sequence).